This T cell receptor beta chain was identified during a study of blood T cell repertoires in COVID-19. Study-level information: Both acute and convalescent COVID-19 samples were obtained from the United States, Italy and Spain. From T cells, B-cell-depleted T cells, or PBMCs came the material, which was cDNA or gDNA.

This clone has just one count. Between the trimmed V and J ends, which lost 4 bases and 6 bases, there was a span of 19 bases. The CDR3 covers 15 residues. Germline V gene lookup returns CDR1 SGDLS and CDR2 YYNGEE. In the authors' methods: Estimation of nucleated cell counts relied on the amplification of reference gene primers. Repertoires were generated with immunoSEQ multiplex PCR, while TCRdb's copy carries only in-frame clones and drops some. V, J and clone size are those of that table, while D and trimming were read from the DNA. The sample lists tens of thousands of clones; roughly 90% were seen once.

The receptor's source is a man aged 45-65 years with active COVID-19. V gene TRBV9 combines with J gene TRBJ1-2; maybe TRBD1 (5 bases). Sequencing input: peripheral blood. In nucleotides, the CDR3 is TGTGCCAGCAGCCCCCGGTTAGGGGCTGGGAATGGCTACACCTTC. Translated: CASSPRLGAGNGYTF. The full variable domain, rest sourced from reference TRBV9 and TRBJ1-2, is DSGVTQTPKHLITATGQRVTLRCSPRSGDLSVYWYQQSLDQGLQFLIQYYNGEERAKGNILERFSAQQFPDLHSELNLSSLELGDSALYFCASSPRLGAGNGYTFGSGTRLTVV.